The source of this T cell receptor beta chain is a study of cytomegalovirus exposure and HLA in healthy donors. About the study: Around 80 million unique TCR sequences came from HLA-typed donors in an early release. Study-wide results and caveats: Earlier analysis yielded a pattern in which most TCR beta V segments were productive about 87% or about 30% of the time. Roughly uniform sequencing depth across donors was assumed, possibly incorrectly.

Both 60 Vbeta primers and 13 Jbeta primers went into the PCR. Original analysis: As a later analysis found, there were approximately 80 million unique TCR beta chains, of which 8.5 million to 13 million were shared. Assay: immunoSEQ multiplex PCR; the TCRdb copy retains only in-frame clones and omits some. That table furnishes V, J and clone size, whereas the DNA furnished D and trimming. The sample lists 140,000 or so clones, 68% occurring once. V was pared by 8 bases and J by 5 bases, with 6 bases of the junction left unmatched. CDR1 MNHEY and CDR2 SVGAGI come from the germline V gene. The CDR3 has 15 residues. In regard to this clone: Its specificity is not known.

V gene TRBV6-5 combines with J gene TRBJ2-1; 13 nucleotides match TRBD2. The clonotype was recovered from a man aged 55-75 years in good health and CMV-seronegative. The material sequenced was PBMCs. The CDR3 DNA is TGTGCCAGCGGACCGGGACTAGCGGGGCACAATGAGCAGTTCTTC. Amino acids: CASGPGLAGHNEQFF.